This is a list of T cell receptor beta chains from one sample in a study of vaccination effects on CD4 cells after COVID-19. These TCRs' antigens remain unknown. Only in-frame clones appear in the TCRdb table, and some are missing; sequencing was by immunoSEQ multiplex PCR. The sample has around 71,000 clones; approximately 70% are singletons. This sample comprised CD4+ T cells from PBMCs cultured with HCoV-OC43 spike peptides, obtained before COVID-19 vaccination. The receptors originated from a human donor who received a COVID-19 vaccine. Each CDR3 is given without its conserved first and last residue. A D gene is named only where the DNA matches it firmly. The listing skips clone size in some rows; elsewhere it reads once, few, many or a size class.

j_call	d_call	v_call	clone_size	cdr3_aa
TRBJ1-1	NA	TRBV5-1	NA	ASTYDTYTEAF
TRBJ2-2	TRBD1	TRBV19	NA	ASSMGGQGRTGELF
TRBJ1-2	TRBD1	TRBV6-5	once	ASTKTGGGYGYT
TRBJ2-5	NA	TRBV5-4	NA	ASSPGGQETQY
TRBJ2-5	TRBD1	TRBV6-1	NA	ASSAPNRGYQETQY
TRBJ2-1	NA	TRBV5-1	NA	ASSLGLEDEQF
TRBJ1-5	NA	TRBV2	few	ASTMQGNQPQH
TRBJ2-3	NA	TRBV4-1	NA	ASSRMGAQTTDTQY
TRBJ2-6	NA	TRBV18	NA	ASSPGVPSSGANVLT
TRBJ2-2	NA	TRBV14	once	ASRRTGTPNTGELF
TRBJ1-5	NA	TRBV7-9	NA	ASSLGQPNQPQH
TRBJ1-2	NA	TRBV6-2/TRBV6-3	once	ASSLGRGFYGYT
TRBJ2-1	TRBD1	TRBV6-5	NA	ASSRGGIPYNEQF
TRBJ2-5	TRBD2	TRBV7-2	NA	ASSLAGGGETQY
TRBJ1-1	NA	TRBV5-1	NA	ASSYRTANTEAF
TRBJ1-2	TRBD1	TRBV18	once	ASSSRGQGIGGYT